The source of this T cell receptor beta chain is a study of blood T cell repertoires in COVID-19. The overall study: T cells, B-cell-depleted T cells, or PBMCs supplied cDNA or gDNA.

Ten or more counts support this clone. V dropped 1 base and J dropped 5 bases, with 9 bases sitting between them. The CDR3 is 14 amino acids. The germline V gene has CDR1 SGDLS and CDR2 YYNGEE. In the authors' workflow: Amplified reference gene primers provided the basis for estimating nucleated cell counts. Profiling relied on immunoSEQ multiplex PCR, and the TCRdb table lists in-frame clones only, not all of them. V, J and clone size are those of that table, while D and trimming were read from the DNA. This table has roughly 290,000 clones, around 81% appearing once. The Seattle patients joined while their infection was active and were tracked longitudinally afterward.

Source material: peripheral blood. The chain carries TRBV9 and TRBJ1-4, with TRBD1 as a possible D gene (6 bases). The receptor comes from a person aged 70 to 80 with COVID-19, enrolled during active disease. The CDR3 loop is CASSVHGQNEKLFF. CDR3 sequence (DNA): TGTGCCAGCAGCGTACACGGACAGAATGAAAAACTGTTTTTT.